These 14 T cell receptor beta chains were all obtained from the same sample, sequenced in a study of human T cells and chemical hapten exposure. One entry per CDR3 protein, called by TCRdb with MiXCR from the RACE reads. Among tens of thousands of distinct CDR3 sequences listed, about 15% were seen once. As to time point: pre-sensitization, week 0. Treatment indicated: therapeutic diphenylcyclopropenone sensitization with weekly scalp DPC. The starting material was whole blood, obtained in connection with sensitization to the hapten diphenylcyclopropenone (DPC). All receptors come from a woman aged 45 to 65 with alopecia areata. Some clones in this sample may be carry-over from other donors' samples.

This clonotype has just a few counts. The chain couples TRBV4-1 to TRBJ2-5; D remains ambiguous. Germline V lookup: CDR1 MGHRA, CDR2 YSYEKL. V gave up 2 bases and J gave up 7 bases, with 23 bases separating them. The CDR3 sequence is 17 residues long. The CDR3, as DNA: TGCGCCAGCAGCCAATTGGGCCAGACCTCATCCCCGGGGACCCAGTACTTC. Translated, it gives CASSQLGQTSSPGTQYF.

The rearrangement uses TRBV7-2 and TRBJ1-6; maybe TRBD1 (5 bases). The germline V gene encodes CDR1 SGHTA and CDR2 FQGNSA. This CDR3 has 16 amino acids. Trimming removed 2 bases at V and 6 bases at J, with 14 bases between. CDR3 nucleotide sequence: TGTGCCAGCAGCTTAAGTGGGGGAATCCCTAATTCACCCCTCCACTTT. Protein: CASSLSGGIPNSPLHF.

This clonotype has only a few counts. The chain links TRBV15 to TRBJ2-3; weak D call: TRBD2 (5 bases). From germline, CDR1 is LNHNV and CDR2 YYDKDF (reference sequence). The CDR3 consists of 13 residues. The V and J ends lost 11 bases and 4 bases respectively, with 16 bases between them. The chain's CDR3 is CAVRRGFADTQYF. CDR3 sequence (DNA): TGTGCCGTCCGACGGGGATTCGCAGATACGCAGTATTTT.

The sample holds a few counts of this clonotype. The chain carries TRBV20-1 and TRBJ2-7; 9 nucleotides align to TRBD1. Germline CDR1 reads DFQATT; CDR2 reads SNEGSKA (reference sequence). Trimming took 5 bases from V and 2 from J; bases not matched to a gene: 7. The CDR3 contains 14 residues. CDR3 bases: TGCAGTGCTTCGCAGGACAGGGGAGCCTACGAGCAGTACTTC. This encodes CSASQDRGAYEQYF.

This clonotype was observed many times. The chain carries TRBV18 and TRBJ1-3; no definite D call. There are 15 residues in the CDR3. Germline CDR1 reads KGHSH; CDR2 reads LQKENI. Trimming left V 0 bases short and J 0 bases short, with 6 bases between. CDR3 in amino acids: CASSPPLSSGNTIYF. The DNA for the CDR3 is TGTGCCAGCTCACCACCGCTGAGCTCTGGAAACACCATATATTTT.

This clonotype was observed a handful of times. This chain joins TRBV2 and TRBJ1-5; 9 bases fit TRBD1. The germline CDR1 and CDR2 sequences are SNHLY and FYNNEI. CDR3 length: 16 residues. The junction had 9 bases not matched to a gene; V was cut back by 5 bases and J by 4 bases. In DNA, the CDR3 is TGTGCCAGCAGTAGACAGGGGGTAGCGTCTAATCAGCCCCAGCATTTT. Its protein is CASSRQGVASNQPQHF.

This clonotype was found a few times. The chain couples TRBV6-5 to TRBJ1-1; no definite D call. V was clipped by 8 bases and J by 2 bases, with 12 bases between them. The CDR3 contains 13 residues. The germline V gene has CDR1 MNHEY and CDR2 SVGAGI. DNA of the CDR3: TGTGCCAGCGGCGAGGGTGTCAACACTGAAGCTTTCTTT. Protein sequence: CASGEGVNTEAFF.

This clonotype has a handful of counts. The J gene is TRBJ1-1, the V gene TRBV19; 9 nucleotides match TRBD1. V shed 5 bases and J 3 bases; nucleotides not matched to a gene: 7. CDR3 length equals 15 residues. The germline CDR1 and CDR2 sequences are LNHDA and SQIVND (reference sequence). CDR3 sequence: CASSLTGTGYTEAFF. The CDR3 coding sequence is TGTGCCAGTAGTCTAACCGGGACAGGGTACACTGAAGCTTTCTTT.

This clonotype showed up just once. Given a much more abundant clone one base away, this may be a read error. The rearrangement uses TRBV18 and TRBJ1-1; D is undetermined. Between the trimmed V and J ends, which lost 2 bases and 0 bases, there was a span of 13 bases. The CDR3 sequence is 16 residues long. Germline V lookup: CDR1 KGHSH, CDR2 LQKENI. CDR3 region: CASSPGSTRMNTEAFF. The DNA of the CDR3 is TGTGCCAGCTCACCAGGGTCGACCCGCATGAACACTGAAGCTTTCTTT. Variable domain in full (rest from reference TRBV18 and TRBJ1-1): NAGVMQNPRHLVRRRGQEARLRCSPMKGHSHVYWYRQLPEEGLKFMVYLQKENIIDESGMPKERFSAEFPKEGPSILRIQQVVRGDSAAYFCASSPGSTRMNTEAFFGQGTRLTVV.

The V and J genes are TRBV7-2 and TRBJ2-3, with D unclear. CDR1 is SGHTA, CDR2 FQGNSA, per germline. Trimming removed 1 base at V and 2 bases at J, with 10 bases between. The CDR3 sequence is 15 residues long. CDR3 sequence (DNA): TGTGCCAGCAGCTTAGTACCCCGGTACACAGATACGCAGTATTTT. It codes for CASSLVPRYTDTQYF.

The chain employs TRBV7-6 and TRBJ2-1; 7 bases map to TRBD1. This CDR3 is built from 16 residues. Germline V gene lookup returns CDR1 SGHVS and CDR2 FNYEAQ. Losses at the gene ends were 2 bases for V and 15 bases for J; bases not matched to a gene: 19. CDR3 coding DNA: TGTGCCAGCAGCTTATTCCCTAAAGGGGACAGACCCATAAGGTTCTTC. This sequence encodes CASSLFPKGDRPIRFF.

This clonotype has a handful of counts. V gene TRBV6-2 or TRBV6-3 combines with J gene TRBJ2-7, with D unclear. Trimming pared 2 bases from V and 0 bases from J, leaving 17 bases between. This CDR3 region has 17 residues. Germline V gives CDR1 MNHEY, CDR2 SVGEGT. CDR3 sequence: CASSYDLEAFSSYEQYF. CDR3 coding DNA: TGTGCCAGCAGTTACGACCTGGAAGCGTTTAGCTCCTACGAGCAGTACTTC.

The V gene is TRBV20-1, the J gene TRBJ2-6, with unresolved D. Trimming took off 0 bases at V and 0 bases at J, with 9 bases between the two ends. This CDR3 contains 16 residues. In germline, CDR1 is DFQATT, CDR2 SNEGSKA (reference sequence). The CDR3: CSARDHDFSGANVLTF. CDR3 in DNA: TGCAGTGCTAGAGATCATGACTTCTCTGGGGCCAACGTCCTGACTTTC.

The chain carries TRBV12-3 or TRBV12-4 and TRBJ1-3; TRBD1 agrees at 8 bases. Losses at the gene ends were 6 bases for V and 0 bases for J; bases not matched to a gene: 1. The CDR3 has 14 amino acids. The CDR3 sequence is CASRTGVSGNTIYF. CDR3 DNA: TGTGCCAGCAGGACAGGGGTCTCTGGAAACACCATATATTTT.